This record covers a single T cell receptor (beta chain). The sample is drawn from a study of T cell changes during pregnancy in multiple sclerosis. Profiling relied on immunoSEQ multiplex PCR, and the TCRdb table lists in-frame clones only, not all of them. The data hold around 45,000 clones, with more than 85% observed a single time. V was clipped by 3 bases and J by 2 bases; unmatched bases: 6. Germline V CDR1 and CDR2: KGHSH, LQKENI. The CDR3 sequence is 15 residues long. This material consisted of CD4+ T cells from peripheral blood mononuclear cells, taken in the second trimester of pregnancy. The TCR comes from a female donor in good health, enrolled as a control in a pregnancy study. The V call is TRBV18, the J call TRBJ1-1, with TRBD1 identical over 7 bases. Here the CDR3 reads CASSPQGTVNTEAFF. For the CDR3, the DNA is TGTGCCAGCTCACCCCAAGGGACAGTCAACACTGAAGCTTTCTTT.